This record concerns one T cell receptor beta chain sequence. This clonotype was counted ten times or more. It lacks a known antigen. No much larger clone exists at a distance of one base, and base qualities are not known. Instrument on record: Illumina NovaSeq 6000. TCRalpha and TCRbeta cDNA libraries were built by 5'RACE with constant-segment primers, adding sample barcodes and unique molecular identifiers. RNA was extracted from every sample with Trizol reagent. Amplification of the libraries took two PCR steps, and the second step added a second sample barcode plus Illumina TruSeq adapters. Libraries were sequenced on an Illumina NovaSeq with 2 x 150 bp paired-end reads. The paper's data handling went like this. The reads were demultiplexed and collapsed into UMI-guided consensus sequences using migec v1.2.7. Using mixcr v2.1.11, UMI consensuses were aligned to TRA and TRB V and J templates and then assembled into clonotypes. Clonotypes were classified as expanded or contracted when called significant by both edgeR and NoisET, with noise models trained on biological replicates. For edgeR calls, a false discovery rate-adjusted p below 0.01 and a log2 fold-change threshold of 1 were applied. As an exploratory analysis of dynamics, PCA with hierarchical clustering was applied to max-normalized trajectories of the 1000 most abundant clonotypes. Separately sequenced CD4+ and CD8+ repertoires were used to assign a CD4 or CD8 phenotype to each responding clone. TCRdb reprocessing: public reads trimmed at Q25 with fastp, clones called with MiXCR, in-frame beta chains kept. Rows are combined by CDR3 protein, so each entry shows the most common genes and DNA. Here the V and J calls rest on TCRdb's processing, not on the authors' analysis. This sample is represented by approximately 150,000 distinct CDR3 sequences; roughly 6.2% of them were singletons. The top ten clonotypes cover roughly 1.9% of the sample.

Ficoll-Paque density gradient centrifugation was used to isolate PBMCs. The data were taken from a study of T-cell memory formation after mild COVID-19 (dated by TCRdb to the early 2020s). For the study in its entirety: TCR sequence clusters from the two donors were largely donor specific. Longitudinal TCRalpha and TCRbeta repertoire sequencing tracked T-cell clones expanding and contracting after mild COVID-19 in a couple of donors. The cohort was made up of two young adult volunteers, one female and one male, who were previously healthy. Findings and caveats that apply to the study as a whole: The study included only a couple of mild cases, and larger cohorts that include severe cases with pre-infection samples were judged to be necessary. Whether the second-wave clones peaking on day 37 were SARS-CoV-2 specific was not confirmed. The detection of some responding clones in pre-infection memory suggests that pre-existing cross-reactive memory T cells joined the SARS-CoV-2 response. Contracting CD4+ clones appeared mostly in the CM and EM memory subsets, whereas CD8+ clones were enriched in EMRA. Clones that contracted from day 15 to 85 showed balanced CD4/CD8 phenotypes, whereas a second wave of clones that expanded from day 15 to 37 leaned towards CD4+.

For this chain, trimming is 4 bases at the V end and 10 bases at the J end, and the number of junction bases without a gene match is 11. Including the terminal cysteine and phenylalanine, the CDR3 comprises 14 residues. CDR3 DNA only is kept here, 42 bases in frame from base 1. CDR1 SGHRS and CDR2 YFSETQ are derived from the germline V gene. The sequenced sample was PBMCs or a T cell subset sorted from them (not recorded which). The sequence links TRBV5-1 to TRBJ1-5; 7 bases in between match TRBD1. The clonotype comes from an adult woman who had mild COVID-19 (a few samples of this study predate the infection). The sample titles of this study are shuffled in the database, so cell type and time point are left out; the donor was told from shared clones. Read as DNA, the sequence is TGCGCCAGCAGCCTGGGACAGCTTGGGGAACCCCAGCATTTT. Translated, it reads CASSLGQLGEPQHF.